This passage covers 21 T cell receptor beta chains from one sample sequenced in a study of blood T cell repertoires in COVID-19. Measured with immunoSEQ multiplex PCR; TCRdb has only the in-frame clones, and not every one. There are some 240,000 clones in the sample; 82% occur only once, and approximately 13% lies in the top ten. Sequencing used peripheral blood. Receptors originate from a woman between 55 and 75 years old with active or convalescent COVID-19.

The CDR3 is CAWSGTRILGQYQETQYF. CDR3 bases: TGTGCCTGGAGTGGTACTAGAATCCTAGGACAGTATCAAGAGACCCAGTACTTC. The chain uses TRBV30 and TRBJ2-5; D perhaps matches TRBD1 (6 bases). This CDR3 is built from 18 residues. The V gene lost 1 base and the J gene lost 2 bases, with 23 bases spanning the gap. Germline assignment: CDR1 GTSNPN and CDR2 SVGIG (reference sequence).

This rearrangement joins TRBV4-1 to TRBJ2-5; tentative D call: TRBD2 (5 bases). Germline V CDR1 and CDR2: MGHRA, YSYEKL. The CDR3 extends over 14 amino acids. Trimming shortened V by 1 base and J by 5 bases, and 11 bases separated the two germline ends. The CDR3 DNA is TGCGCCAGCAGCCAAGCGGTGAAGCGGGAGACCCAGTACTTC. This gives the protein CASSQAVKRETQYF.

V is TRBV7-6 and J is TRBJ2-1; possibly TRBD2 for D (6 bases). Germline lookup yields CDR1 SGHVS and CDR2 FNYEAQ. This CDR3 has 13 residues. CDR3 region: CLKPGVGYNEQFF. The CDR3 DNA follows: TGTCTTAAGCCGGGGGTAGGCTACAATGAGCAGTTCTTC.

The chain carries TRBV6-6 and TRBJ2-2; TRBD1 matches 8 bases. Germline loops: CDR1 MNHNY, CDR2 SVGAGI (reference sequence). The CDR3 is 15 amino acids. V shed 8 bases, J shed 4 bases, and the junction held 9 bases outside the gene matches. CDR3 sequence reads: CASWPGTGRTGELFF. The CDR3 nucleotides are TGTGCCAGCTGGCCCGGGACAGGCCGCACCGGGGAGCTGTTTTTT.

The chain recombines TRBV19 with TRBJ1-1; D gene ambiguous. Trimming cost V 6 bases and J 8 bases, with 10 bases left between them. Germline V gives CDR1 LNHDA, CDR2 SQIVND (reference sequence). The CDR3 loop spans 11 amino acids. CDR3 in amino acids: CASSLYLEAFF. CDR3 in DNA: TGTGCCAGTAGCCTATACCTCGAAGCTTTCTTT.

This clone was observed many times. V usage is TRBV2 and J usage is TRBJ2-7; D gene unclear. Between the trimmed V and J ends, which lost 6 bases and 3 bases, there was a span of 9 bases. The CDR3 consists of 12 residues. Germline-derived CDR1 and CDR2 are SNHLY and FYNNEI. The CDR3 reads CASSPSFYEQYF. Written as DNA, the CDR3 is TGTGCCAGCAGCCCCAGTTTCTACGAGCAGTACTTC.

The chain has TRBV2 and TRBJ2-5; possible D gene TRBD2, 6 bases. V lost 8 bases and J 2 bases, leaving 15 bases between the germline ends. The CDR3 loop spans 14 amino acids. CDR1 is SNHLY and CDR2 is FYNNEI in the germline V gene. The CDR3: CASAGGRLQETQYF. CDR3 coding DNA: TGTGCCAGCGCTGGGGGGAGACTTCAAGAGACCCAGTACTTC.

CDR3 bases: TGTGCCAGCAGCCCCGGGACAGTTGAAGCTTTCTTT. Its translation: CASSPGTVEAFF. This chain uses TRBV7-8 with TRBJ1-1, with 7 positions matching TRBD1. The CDR3 has 12 residues. Germline-derived CDR1 and CDR2 are SGHVS and FQNEAQ. The J segment lost 7 bases and the V segment lost 5 bases, leaving 4 bases of the junction unmatched.

The chain carries TRBV27 and TRBJ1-1, with 9 positions matching TRBD1. Trimming removed 6 bases from V and 10 bases from J; junction bases left unmatched: 9. Looked up from germline, CDR1 is MNHEY and CDR2 is SMNVEV (reference sequence). This CDR3 has 13 amino acids. The CDR3 DNA reads TGTGCCAGCAGCGGTTTTTTGGGACAGGGAGCTTTCTTT. It encodes CASSGFLGQGAFF.

V gene TRBV10-3 combines with J gene TRBJ2-1, with 12 bases that match TRBD2. V dropped 6 bases and J dropped 9; count of bases not matched to a gene: 6. CDR1 ENHRY and CDR2 SYGVKD come from the germline V gene. The CDR3 totals 14 residues. The CDR3 is CAIRRTSGEGEQFF. CDR3 in DNA: TGTGCCATCAGGCGGACTAGCGGGGAAGGTGAGCAGTTCTTC.

V gene TRBV2 combines with J gene TRBJ1-5, with D possibly being TRBD1 (5 bases). CDR1 is SNHLY, CDR2 FYNNEI, per germline. This CDR3 is 14 amino acids long. V lost 5 bases to trimming and J lost 4 bases, with 12 bases between them. The CDR3 sequence: CASSLDGTNQPQHF. In DNA form, the CDR3 reads TGTGCCAGCAGTCTGGACGGGACTAATCAGCCCCAGCATTTT.

The rearrangement uses TRBV6-5 and TRBJ2-1; TRBD1 agrees at 7 bases. The germline V gene encodes CDR1 MNHEY and CDR2 SVGAGI. The V and J ends lost 8 bases and 10 bases, in that order; junction bases with no gene match: 11. The CDR3 runs 13 residues. The CDR3 DNA reads TGTGCCAGCGGTTTTCAGGGGGTCAGGGAGCAGTTCTTC. Translation: CASGFQGVREQFF.

The rearrangement joins TRBV6-1 to TRBJ2-7; D might be TRBD1 (5 bases). The V end was cut by 7 bases, the J end by 3 bases, with 13 bases between. The CDR3 length is 13 residues. Germline assignment: CDR1 MNHNS and CDR2 SASEGT. The CDR3 here is CASTFRADYEQYF. Here the CDR3 DNA reads TGTGCCAGCACTTTCAGGGCTGACTACGAGCAGTACTTC.

This chain links TRBV18 with TRBJ1-1; tentatively, D is TRBD1 (6 bases). Trimming left V 5 bases short and J 1 base short, with 11 bases between. The germline V gene has CDR1 KGHSH and CDR2 LQKENI. The CDR3 contains 14 residues. For the CDR3, the DNA is TGTGCCAGCTCAAGGGGACACCGGAACACTGAAGCTTTCTTT. Translated: CASSRGHRNTEAFF.

This rearrangement joins TRBV19 to TRBJ2-7; possible D gene TRBD1, 7 bases. V dropped 7 bases and J dropped 3 bases, with 13 bases sitting between them. Germline CDR1 LNHDA, CDR2 SQIVND (reference sequence). There are 13 residues in the CDR3. CDR3: CASKEQGGYEQYF. In nucleotides, the CDR3 is TGTGCCAGTAAGGAGCAGGGGGGCTACGAGCAGTACTTC.

V and J are TRBV7-3 and TRBJ2-5; TRBD2 aligns across 7 bases. Germline CDR1 and CDR2: SGHTA and FQGTGA. The CDR3 has 15 residues. Trimming took 2 bases from V and 4 from J; bases not matched to a gene: 7. CDR3 sequence (DNA): TGTGCCAGCAGCTTAGATGCGGGGGAAGGAGAGACCCAGTACTTC. Translated, it gives CASSLDAGEGETQYF. The whole variable domain, filled in from reference TRBV7-3 and TRBJ2-5, reads GAGVSQTPSNKVTEKGKYVELRCDPISGHTALYWYRQSLGQGPEFLIYFQGTGAADDSGLPNDRFFAVRPEGSVSTLKIQRTERGDSAVYLCASSLDAGEGETQYFGPGTRLLVL.

Concerning this clone itself: Other DNA sequences in the sample encode the same CDR3. The gene calls are TRBV18 and TRBJ1-1; 7 bases are shared with TRBD1. V was pared by 3 bases and J by 4 bases, with 5 bases of the junction left unmatched. This CDR3 region has 14 residues. Germline values: CDR1 KGHSH, CDR2 LQKENI. CDR3 sequence reads: CASSPSGGGTEAFF. In DNA form, the CDR3 reads TGTGCCAGCTCACCTTCAGGGGGTGGCACTGAAGCTTTCTTT.

The CDR3 bases are TGTGCCAGCAGCTACGACGGGGACTATGGCTACACCTTC. Amino acids: CASSYDGDYGYTF. J is TRBJ1-2 and V is TRBV5-4; D remains ambiguous. This CDR3 is 13 amino acids long. CDR1 and CDR2 from the germline V gene are SGHNT and YYREEE (reference sequence). V lost 3 bases to trimming and J lost 3 bases, with 9 bases between them.

The table lists this clone with a few counts. The chain joins TRBV19 to TRBJ1-5; unclear D gene. Trimming removed 4 bases from V and 1 base from J, with 11 bases in between. The CDR3 contains 15 residues. The germline V gene encodes CDR1 LNHDA and CDR2 SQIVND (reference sequence). The CDR3 loop reads CASSTGFWSNQPQHF. DNA of the CDR3: TGTGCCAGTAGTACCGGGTTTTGGAGCAATCAGCCCCAGCATTTT.

This clone was observed a handful of times. The CDR3 here is CASSSGGGRRGNQPQHF. In nucleotides, the CDR3 is TGTGCCAGCAGTTCAGGGGGCGGTCGTCGGGGTAATCAGCCCCAGCATTTT. This chain connects TRBV2 to TRBJ1-5, with 8 bases that match TRBD1. Germline values: CDR1 SNHLY, CDR2 FYNNEI. There are 17 residues in the CDR3. Trimming cost V 5 bases and J 4 bases; bases outside gene matches: 13.

This clone was seen only once. The J gene is TRBJ2-3, the V gene TRBV7-3; no reliable D call. Trimming removed 0 bases from V and 4 bases from J, with 11 bases in between. The CDR3 spans 15 residues. Germline lookup yields CDR1 SGHTA and CDR2 FQGTGA. CDR3 amino acids: CASSLTREVADTQYF. DNA for the CDR3: TGTGCCAGCAGCTTAACCCGAGAGGTGGCAGATACGCAGTATTTT.